Below are 16 T cell receptor beta chains sequenced from a single sample in a study of cytomegalovirus exposure and HLA in healthy donors. Primers: 60 Vbeta forward and 13 Jbeta reverse. Measured with immunoSEQ multiplex PCR; TCRdb has only the in-frame clones, and not every one. The repertoire holds approximately 100,000 clones, approximately 89% seen once, with 3% to 5% in the top ten. Source material: PBMCs. The receptor set was obtained from a young man in good health and CMV-seronegative.

V gene TRBV10-3 combines with J gene TRBJ1-2; D is perhaps TRBD1 (6 bases). Germline lookup yields CDR1 ENHRY and CDR2 SYGVKD. This CDR3 contains 13 residues. V was trimmed by 7 bases and J by 4 bases, leaving 13 bases between them. CDR3: CAITPGGGYGYTF. CDR3 nucleotides: TGTGCCATCACCCCGGGGGGCGGCTATGGCTACACCTTC.

Regarding this clone: The junction and the germline gene differ at one end; a read error may be behind it. The chain links TRBV6-5 to TRBJ2-3; a possible D gene is TRBD1 (5 bases). CDR1 MNHEY and CDR2 SVGAGI come from the germline V gene. The length of the CDR3 is 13 residues. The CDR3 nucleotides are TGTGCCAGCAAAAGGGGCAGCAGAGATACGCAGTATTTT. It translates to CASKRGSRDTQYF.

This chain joins TRBV9 and TRBJ2-7; 7 bases line up with TRBD1. Germline loops: CDR1 SGDLS, CDR2 YYNGEE. There are 15 residues in the CDR3. V was clipped by 2 bases and J by 1 base; unmatched bases: 6. This CDR3 is CASSVGQTVSYEQYF. Written as DNA, the CDR3 is TGTGCCAGCAGCGTGGGACAGACCGTTTCCTACGAGCAGTACTTC.

The genes are TRBV6-1 and TRBJ2-2, with unresolved D. Germline lookup yields CDR1 MNHNS and CDR2 SASEGT. V was cut by 11 bases and J by 6 bases, with 16 bases left in between. The CDR3 runs 13 residues. The CDR3 DNA follows: TGTGCCTGCACTCTAGTGGCCGCCGGGGAGCTGTTTTTT. It yields the protein CACTLVAAGELFF.

Written as DNA, the CDR3 is TGTGCCATCAGTGAGCCGGGAGGGCAGTACTTC. Its protein is CAISEPGGQYF. The V gene is TRBV10-3, the J gene TRBJ2-7, with 7 nucleotides matching TRBD2. This CDR3 is built from 11 residues. From germline, CDR1 is ENHRY and CDR2 SYGVKD. V lost 2 bases and J lost 9; bases outside the gene matches: 1.

This chain connects TRBV5-5 to TRBJ2-7; D gene uncertain. Germline CDR1 reads SGHKS; CDR2 reads YYEKEE (reference sequence). The V end was cut by 4 bases, the J end by 0 bases, with 5 bases between. The CDR3 runs to 12 residues. The CDR3 DNA sequence: TGTGCCAGCAGCATAGACTCCTACGAGCAGTACTTC. Encoded protein: CASSIDSYEQYF. The full variable domain, with the rest looked up from reference TRBV5-5 and TRBJ2-7, is DAGVTQSPTHLIKTRGQQVTLRCSPISGHKSVSWYQQVLGQGPQFIFQYYEKEERGRGNFPDRFSARQFPNYSSELNVNALLLGDSALYLCASSIDSYEQYFGPGTRLTVT.

V usage is TRBV6-1 and J usage is TRBJ2-2; TRBD1 matches at 8 bases. The CDR3 consists of 16 residues. Germline CDR1 is MNHNS and CDR2 is SASEGT. J gave up 5 bases and V 1 base, and 6 bases lay outside the gene matches. The CDR3 bases are TGTGCCAGCAGTGAAGGTGGGACAGGATTTACCGGGGAGCTGTTTTTT. It is translated as CASSEGGTGFTGELFF.

The chain carries TRBV28 and TRBJ2-7, with 8 bases identical to TRBD2. Germline V CDR1 and CDR2: MDHEN, SYDVKM. The CDR3 extends over 15 amino acids. J lost 8 bases, V lost 3 bases, and 12 bases had no gene match. CDR3 protein: CASSLSYGGRYQQYF. CDR3 coding DNA: TGTGCCAGCAGTTTGTCCTACGGCGGGAGGTACCAGCAGTACTTC.

The rearrangement uses TRBV7-9 and TRBJ2-6; D uncertain. Germline assignment: CDR1 SEHNR and CDR2 FQNEAQ (reference sequence). The length of the CDR3 is 15 residues. The ends were cut back, 3 bases at V and 1 base at J, with 7 bases in the middle. CDR3 residues: CASSFGSSGANVLTF. The DNA for the CDR3 is TGTGCCAGCAGCTTCGGGTCATCTGGGGCCAACGTCCTGACTTTC.

V gene TRBV5-5 combines with J gene TRBJ1-6, with D tentatively TRBD1 (6 bases). This CDR3 is 16 amino acids long. CDR1 is SGHKS and CDR2 is YYEKEE in the germline V gene (reference sequence). Trimming removed 2 bases at V and 7 bases at J, with 16 bases between. The CDR3 nucleotides are TGTGCCAGCAGCTTTTTGTATTGGGACAAGAATTCACCCCTCCACTTT. Its protein is CASSFLYWDKNSPLHF. Based on the CDR3 plus reference TRBV5-5 and TRBJ1-6, the full variable domain is DAGVTQSPTHLIKTRGQQVTLRCSPISGHKSVSWYQQVLGQGPQFIFQYYEKEERGRGNFPDRFSARQFPNYSSELNVNALLLGDSALYLCASSFLYWDKNSPLHFGNGTRLTVT.

The rearrangement uses TRBV20-1 and TRBJ2-1; D not certain. The CDR3 contains 10 residues. V was pared by 3 bases and J by 9 bases, with 6 bases between. Germline V lookup: CDR1 DFQATT, CDR2 SNEGSKA (reference sequence). The CDR3 sequence is CSARGTEQFF. The DNA of the CDR3 is TGCAGTGCTAGGGGCACTGAGCAGTTCTTC.

This clone appeared once. The rearrangement links TRBV7-8 to TRBJ1-3; TRBD1 aligns across 8 bases. This CDR3 comprises 15 residues. CDR1 is SGHVS, CDR2 FQNEAQ, per germline. Trimming took 5 bases from V and 4 from J; bases not matched to a gene: 7. CDR3 sequence reads: CASSIQGADGNTIYF. CDR3 in DNA: TGTGCCAGCAGCATCCAGGGGGCGGACGGAAACACCATATATTTT. Filled out from reference TRBV7-8 and TRBJ1-3, the complete variable domain reads GAGVSQSPRYKVAKRGQDVALRCDPISGHVSLFWYQQALGQGPEFLTYFQNEAQLDKSGLPSDRFFAERPEGSVSTLKIQRTQQEDSAVYLCASSIQGADGNTIYFGEGSWLTVV.

This chain joins TRBV5-4 and TRBJ2-1; 13 nucleotides agree with TRBD2. The germline V gene has CDR1 SGHNT and CDR2 YYREEE (reference sequence). V lost 5 bases, J lost 7 bases, and 6 bases stayed unmatched. The CDR3 consists of 15 residues. The CDR3 DNA reads TGTGCCAGCAGTTCAGGGACTAGCGGGAAGAATGAGCAGTTCTTC. It codes for CASSSGTSGKNEQFF. Variable domain in full (rest from reference TRBV5-4 and TRBJ2-1): ETGVTQSPTHLIKTRGQQVTLRCSSQSGHNTVSWYQQALGQGPQFIFQYYREEENGRGNFPPRFSGLQFPNYSSELNVNALELDDSALYLCASSSGTSGKNEQFFGPGTRLTVL.

This chain connects TRBV7-3 to TRBJ2-5; 10 bases line up with TRBD2. This CDR3 comprises 13 residues. Losses at the gene ends were 4 bases for V and 11 bases for J; bases not matched to a gene: 7. CDR1 is SGHTA, CDR2 FQGTGA, per germline. Written as DNA, the CDR3 is TGTGCCAGCAGCTCGCGAGCGGGAGGGCCTCAGTACTTC. Translating it yields CASSSRAGGPQYF.

The CDR3 coding sequence is TGTGCCATCAGTGAGGGGGCACTCCCTTATGGCTACACCTTC. Translated: CAISEGALPYGYTF. V and J are TRBV10-3 and TRBJ1-2; D possibly corresponds to TRBD1 (5 bases). There are 14 residues in the CDR3. The germline CDR1 and CDR2 sequences are ENHRY and SYGVKD. V was cut by 2 bases and J by 5 bases, with 12 bases left in between.

The gene calls are TRBV7-3 and TRBJ1-5, with a tentative D call TRBD1 (6 bases). This CDR3 region has 13 residues. Germline V gene sequence: CDR1 SGHTA, CDR2 FQGTGA. V was clipped by 5 bases and J by 4 bases, with 9 bases between them. Here the CDR3 reads CASSPDRNQPQHF. The CDR3 nucleotides read TGTGCCAGCAGCCCGGACAGAAATCAGCCCCAGCATTTT.